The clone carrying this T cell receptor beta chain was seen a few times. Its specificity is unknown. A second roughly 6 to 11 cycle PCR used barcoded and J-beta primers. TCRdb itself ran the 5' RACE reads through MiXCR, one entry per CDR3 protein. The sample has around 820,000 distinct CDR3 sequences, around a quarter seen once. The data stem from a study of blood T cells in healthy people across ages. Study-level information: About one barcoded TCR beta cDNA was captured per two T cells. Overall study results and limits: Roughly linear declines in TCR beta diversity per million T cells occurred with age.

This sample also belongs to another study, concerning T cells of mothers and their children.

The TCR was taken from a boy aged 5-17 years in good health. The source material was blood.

CDR3 in amino acids: CASSYNNKETQYF. CDR3 in DNA: TGTGCCAGCAGTTACAACAATAAAGAGACCCAGTACTTC. The rearrangement uses TRBV6-5 and TRBJ2-5, with D unresolved. Germline V gives CDR1 MNHEY, CDR2 SVGAGI. This CDR3 is built from 13 residues. Trimming removed 2 bases from V and 3 bases from J, with 7 bases in between.